The present T cell receptor (beta chain) was sequenced within a study of CD8+CD57+ T cells in acquired aplastic anemia. This clonotype was detected only a few times. Its matching antigen is unknown. Trimming removed 5 bases from V and 1 base from J, with 14 bases in between. Per germline, CDR1 DFQATT and CDR2 SNEGSKA (reference sequence). This CDR3 is built from 14 residues. Study-wide results and caveats: In CD8+ cells, Simpson's diversity showed no significant difference between patients and controls. Total CD4+ and CD8+ pools in patients were more diverse than the CD8+CD57+ cells of those patients. Patients and controls turned out to have around 29 CD8+ CDR3 sequences in common.

All patients picked for sequencing had shown, by flow cytometry, an expansion of CD8+CD57+ cells. Additional sequencing covered CD8+CD57+ effector memory cells in about 15% of the 12 patients. Blood samples were obtained from patients who had received no prior therapy. The TCR beta profiling, which covered VDJ combination and CDR3 sequence, was carried out using genomic DNA as the template. TCRdb analysed the reads with MiXCR anew, one entry per CDR3 protein. The data show around 21,000 distinct CDR3 sequences, roughly 40% seen once. This receptor was obtained from a human donor with aplastic anemia. The rearrangement links TRBV20-1 to TRBJ2-5, with D possibly being TRBD1 (5 bases). The source material was CD8+CD57+ T cells sorted from PBMCs. Subset given: bead-enriched CD8+CD57+ effector memory T cells from SAA patients. The CDR3 here is CSAVQGVVQETQYF. Written as DNA, the CDR3 is TGCAGTGCTGTTCAAGGGGTGGTCCAAGAGACCCAGTACTTC.